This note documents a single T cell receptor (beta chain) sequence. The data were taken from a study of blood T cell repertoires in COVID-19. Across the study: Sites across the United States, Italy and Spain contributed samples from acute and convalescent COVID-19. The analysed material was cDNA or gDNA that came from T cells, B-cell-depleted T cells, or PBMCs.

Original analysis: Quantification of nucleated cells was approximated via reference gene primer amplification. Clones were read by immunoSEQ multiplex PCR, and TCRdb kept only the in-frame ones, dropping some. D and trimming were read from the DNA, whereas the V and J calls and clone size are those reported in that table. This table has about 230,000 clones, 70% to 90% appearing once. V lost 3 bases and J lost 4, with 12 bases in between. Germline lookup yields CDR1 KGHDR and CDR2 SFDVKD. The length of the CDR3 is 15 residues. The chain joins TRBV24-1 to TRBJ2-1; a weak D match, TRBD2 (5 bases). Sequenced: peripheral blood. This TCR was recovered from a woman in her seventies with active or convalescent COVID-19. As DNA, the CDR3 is TGTGCCACCAGTGATAATAGCGACCCTTACAATGAGCAGTTCTTC. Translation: CATSDNSDPYNEQFF.